This TCR beta chain was profiled in a study of vaccination and CD4 T cells after COVID-19. Sequencing of the DNA from cultured CD4+ T cells was carried out with the Oncomine TCR Beta short-read assay. Genomic DNA extraction was carried out from cultured CD4+ T cells. Each CDR3 protein is one row after TCRdb ran MiXCR on the PCR reads. Here the sample spans about 6,300 distinct CDR3 sequences, 33% being singletons. This clonotype was counted only a few times. Its antigen is not known. CDR1 is DFQATT and CDR2 is SNEGSKA in the germline V gene (reference sequence). V dropped 6 bases and J dropped 2; count of bases not matched to a gene: 11. This CDR3 is 15 amino acids long. Treatment reported: approximately 9-day PBMC culture with coronavirus spike peptide pools or control peptides (ViraFEST assay). Samples of CD4+ T cells were obtained from the unexposed donor before the COVID-19 pandemic (2011-2018). ViraFEST used peptide pools to expand antigen-specific T cells and subsequently sequenced their TCRs. Once cultured approximately nine days, CD4+ T cells underwent isolation by negative selection.

J is TRBJ2-3 and V is TRBV20-1; 7 bases are shared with TRBD1. Sequenced material: CD4+ T cells from blood, cultured in vitro. The clonotype was recovered from a human donor in good health. CDR3 sequence (DNA): TGCAGTGCCTCCGGGACAGAAGACTTCACAGATACGCAGTATTTT. Translation gives CSASGTEDFTDTQYF.